This TCR beta chain is from a study of PD-L1 blockade in urothelial cancer. Overall study: T cell content in blood samples showed a median of approximately 140,000.

Germline V lookup: CDR1 SQVTM, CDR2 ANQGSEA. This CDR3 is 21 amino acids long. Germline trimming cut 1 base from V and 4 bases from J; bases unmatched to any gene: 23. The method was immunoSEQ multiplex PCR; TCRdb's version includes in-frame clones alone and lacks a portion of them. The sample gives some 84,000 clones, about nine tenths of which show up once; 4.5% to 7% is in the top ten. Sequenced here: PBMCs, sampled around atezolizumab (anti-PD-L1) treatment. The chain recombines TRBV29-1 with TRBJ2-3, with 10 bases matching TRBD2. This TCR was recovered from a woman in her seventies with urothelial cancer. The CDR3 DNA is TGCAGCGTTGAAGGGGCCGTGCCGGTAGCGGGGGGTTTCAATTGGGCAGATACGCAGTATTTT. This sequence encodes CSVEGAVPVAGGFNWADTQYF.